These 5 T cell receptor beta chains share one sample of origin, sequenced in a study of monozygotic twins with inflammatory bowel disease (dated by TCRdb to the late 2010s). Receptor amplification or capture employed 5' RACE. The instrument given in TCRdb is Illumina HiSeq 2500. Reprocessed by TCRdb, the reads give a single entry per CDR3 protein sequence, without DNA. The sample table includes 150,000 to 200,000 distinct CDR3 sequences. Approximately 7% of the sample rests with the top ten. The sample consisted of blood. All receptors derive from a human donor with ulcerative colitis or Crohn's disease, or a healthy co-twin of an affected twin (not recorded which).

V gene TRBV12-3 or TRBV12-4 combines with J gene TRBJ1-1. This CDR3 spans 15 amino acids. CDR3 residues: CASSRSLGMNTEAFF.

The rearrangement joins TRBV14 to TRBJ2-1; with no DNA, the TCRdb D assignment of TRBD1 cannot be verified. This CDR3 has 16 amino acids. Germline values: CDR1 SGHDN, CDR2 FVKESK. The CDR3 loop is CASSQVMGRGLREQFF. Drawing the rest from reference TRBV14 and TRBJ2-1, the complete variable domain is EAGVTQFPSHSVIEKGQTVTLRCDPISGHDNLYWYRRVMGKEIKFLLHFVKESKQDESGMPNNRFLAERTGGTYSTLKVQPAELEDSGVYFCASSQVMGRGLREQFFGPGTRLTVL.

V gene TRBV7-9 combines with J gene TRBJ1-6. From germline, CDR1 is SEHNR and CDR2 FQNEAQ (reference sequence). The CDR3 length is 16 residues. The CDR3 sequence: CASSLVSGSLNSPLHF.

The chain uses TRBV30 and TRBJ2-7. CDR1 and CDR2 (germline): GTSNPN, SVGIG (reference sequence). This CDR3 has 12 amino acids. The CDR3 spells CAWSGQGYEQYF.

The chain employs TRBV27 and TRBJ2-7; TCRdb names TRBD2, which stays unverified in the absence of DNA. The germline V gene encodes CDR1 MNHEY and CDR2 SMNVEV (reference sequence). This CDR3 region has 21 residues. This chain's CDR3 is CASSSPGVETSGSVRRVEQYF.